These T cell receptor beta chains were read from a single sample in a study of blood T cell repertoires in COVID-19. Profiling relied on immunoSEQ multiplex PCR, and the TCRdb table lists in-frame clones only, not all of them. This sample carries 130,000 to 150,000 clones, about 87% of them seen once, and the ten largest clones take approximately 10%. Sequenced material: PBMCs or T cells enriched from blood (not recorded which). These receptors were obtained from a man between 60 and 75 years old who had recovered from COVID-19. The CDR3 runs from the conserved cysteine through the conserved F or W. The order of the fields is clone size, J gene, D gene, V gene, CDR3 protein, CDR3 DNA. A D gene is named only where the DNA matches it firmly. Clone size is not always given. Where it is, it says once, few, many or a class for expanded clones.

.	TRBJ2-7	TRBD2	TRBV27	CASSLFSGLADSYEQYF	TGTGCCAGCAGTTTGTTCAGCGGACTAGCGGACTCCTACGAGCAGTACTTC
.	TRBJ2-1	TRBD1	TRBV11-2	CASSFTGGAYGNEQFF	TGTGCCAGCAGCTTCACAGGGGGCGCTTATGGTAATGAGCAGTTCTTC
.	TRBJ1-2	.	TRBV6-5	CASSPAGDEGGGYTF	TGTGCCAGCAGTCCCGCGGGGGATGAGGGCGGTGGCTACACCTTC
.	TRBJ1-3	.	TRBV25-1	CASAHTGRSGNTIYF	TGTGCCAGCGCCCACACAGGACGTTCTGGAAACACCATATATTTT
.	TRBJ1-2	.	TRBV11-2	CASSLQGYGYTF	TGTGCCAGCAGCTTGCAGGGCTACGGCTACACCTTC
.	TRBJ2-2	.	TRBV5-1	CASSLGVAGELFF	TGCGCCAGCAGCTTAGGGGTCGCCGGGGAGCTGTTTTTT
.	TRBJ1-2	TRBD1	TRBV5-1	CASRQGQGGFGYTF	TGCGCCAGCAGACAAGGACAGGGCGGATTCGGCTACACCTTC
.	TRBJ1-1	TRBD1	TRBV10-2	CASRGTGYTEAFF	TGCGCCAGCAGGGGGACAGGTTACACTGAAGCTTTCTTT
.	TRBJ2-7	TRBD2	TRBV7-9	CASSHSGRGAYEQYF	TGTGCCAGCAGCCACAGCGGGAGGGGGGCCTACGAGCAGTACTTC
.	TRBJ2-5	TRBD1	TRBV5-6	CASSQTGHETQYF	TGTGCCAGCAGCCAGACAGGGCACGAGACCCAGTACTTC
.	TRBJ1-1	.	TRBV6-6	CASSYSPGGTEAFF	TGTGCCAGCAGTTACTCTCCAGGAGGAACTGAAGCTTTCTTT
.	TRBJ1-1	.	TRBV5-6	CASSIGSQVAFF	TGTGCCAGCAGCATCGGGAGCCAAGTGGCTTTCTTT
.	TRBJ1-1	.	TRBV29-1	CSVEDLSDRRFF	TGCAGCGTTGAAGATCTCAGTGACAGACGGTTCTTT
.	TRBJ2-5	TRBD1	TRBV19	CASSLYRGQETQYF	TGTGCCAGTAGTCTATACAGGGGTCAAGAGACCCAGTACTTC
.	TRBJ1-6	.	TRBV9	CASSVGGYNSPLHF	TGTGCCAGCAGCGTAGGCGGCTATAATTCACCCCTCCACTTT
.	TRBJ2-1	.	TRBV5-5	CASSLDGDSYNEQFF	TGTGCCAGCAGCTTGGACGGGGACTCCTACAATGAGCAGTTCTTC
.	TRBJ2-1	TRBD2	TRBV6-1	CASSEQKLAAEQFF	TGTGCCAGCAGTGAGCAGAAACTAGCGGCTGAGCAGTTCTTC
.	TRBJ2-1	TRBD2	TRBV10-3	CAIRGDSGTSGKQFF	TGTGCCATCAGGGGGGATTCCGGGACTAGCGGTAAGCAGTTCTTC
.	TRBJ2-1	TRBD2	TRBV9	CASSPRLADYNEQFF	TGTGCCAGCAGCCCGAGACTAGCGGATTACAATGAGCAGTTCTTC
.	TRBJ1-4	TRBD1	TRBV6-6	CASRRSTGTGIGSEKLFF	TGTGCCAGCAGACGATCGACCGGGACAGGGATAGGAAGTGAAAAACTGTTTTTT
.	TRBJ2-7	.	TRBV18	CASSRKTGYEQYF	TGTGCCAGCTCACGAAAGACAGGCTACGAGCAGTACTTC
.	TRBJ2-7	TRBD2	TRBV5-5	CASRAGAYEQYF	TGTGCCAGCAGAGCGGGGGCCTACGAGCAGTACTTC
once	TRBJ2-7	.	TRBV28	CASSGVSYEQYF	TGTGCCAGCAGCGGAGTCTCCTACGAGCAGTACTTC
.	TRBJ2-7	TRBD1	TRBV12-3/TRBV12-4	CASSRTGTYEQYF	TGTGCCAGCAGTAGGACAGGGACATACGAGCAGTACTTC
.	TRBJ2-7	TRBD1	TRBV16	CASSQATGADYEQYF	TGTGCCAGCAGCCAGGCGACAGGGGCAGACTACGAGCAGTACTTC
once	TRBJ1-3	.	TRBV6-5	CASLGDTGNTIYF	TGTGCCAGCCTGGGGGACACTGGAAACACCATATATTTT
.	TRBJ1-3	.	TRBV9	CASSVDGSMKSSGNTIYF	TGTGCCAGCAGCGTAGATGGTAGTATGAAATCCTCTGGAAACACCATATATTTT
.	TRBJ1-2	TRBD1	TRBV5-4	CASSPGTGGYYGYTF	TGTGCCAGCAGCCCCGGGACAGGGGGATACTATGGCTACACCTTC
.	TRBJ1-1	.	TRBV3-1/TRBV3-2	CASSQVLRGGDTEAFF	TGTGCCAGCAGCCAAGTATTGCGGGGAGGGGACACTGAAGCTTTCTTT
.	TRBJ2-2	TRBD1	TRBV2	CASRDRNTGELFF	TGTGCCAGCCGGGACAGGAACACCGGGGAGCTGTTTTTT
.	TRBJ2-7	.	TRBV14	CASSSPEGYEQYF	TGTGCCAGCAGCTCGCCGGAGGGCTACGAGCAGTACTTC
once	TRBJ2-1	TRBD2	TRBV7-3	CASSSASGSVNEQFF	TGTGCCAGCAGCTCTGCTAGCGGGAGTGTCAATGAGCAGTTCTTC
.	TRBJ1-6	.	TRBV25-1	CASNHGTNNSPLHF	TGTGCCAGCAATCACGGGACTAATAATTCACCCCTCCACTTT
.	TRBJ1-3	.	TRBV7-2	CASSAQVMSGNTIYF	TGTGCCAGCAGCGCTCAGGTGATGTCTGGAAACACCATATATTTT